Following are 27 T cell receptor beta chains from one sample sequenced in a study of blood T cell repertoires in COVID-19 (dated by TCRdb to about 2020). Libraries were prepared through the immunoSEQ multiplex PCR assay. Sourced from immuneACCESS, this table was stored by TCRdb with only in-frame sequences that have V and J called. A share of the clones is absent; for the studies checked, an unresolved V gene accounts for under half, and the remainder has no known explanation. For this sample the table gives approximately 290,000 clones, of which approximately 85% were detected only once. The ten largest clones capture 4% to 4.5% of the sample. Specimen: PBMCs or T cells enriched from blood (not recorded which). These receptors came from a woman in her 30s who had recovered from COVID-19.

The chain employs TRBV24-1 and TRBJ2-1, with 7 bases matching TRBD2. Per the germline V gene, CDR1 is KGHDR and CDR2 is SFDVKD. After removal of 0 bases from V and 0 bases from J, the junction contained 1 base not matched to a gene. CDR3 length: 16 amino acids. CDR3 in DNA: TGTGCCACCAGTGATTTGTGGACTAGCTCCTACAATGAGCAGTTCTTC. Translating it yields CATSDLWTSSYNEQFF.

The chain recombines TRBV3-1 (or the pseudogene TRBV3-2) with TRBJ1-2, with D uncertain. CDR3 size: 14 residues. Germline-derived CDR1 and CDR2 are LGHDT and YNNKEL (reference sequence). Trimming cost V 1 base and J 2 bases, with 8 bases left between them. The CDR3 loop is CASSQGNRNYGYTF. CDR3 nucleotide sequence: TGTGCCAGCAGCCAAGGGAACAGAAACTATGGCTACACCTTC.

CDR3 in amino acids: CATSDLTGGETQYF. CDR3 DNA sequence: TGTGCCACCAGTGATTTGACGGGAGGAGAGACCCAGTACTTC. The rearrangement joins TRBV24-1 to TRBJ2-5; TRBD2 aligns across 7 bases. V was pared by 0 bases and J by 4 bases, with 1 base of the junction left unmatched. The CDR3 runs 14 residues. Germline-derived CDR1 and CDR2 are KGHDR and SFDVKD.

The chain combines TRBV30 with TRBJ2-3, with TRBD1 identical over 7 bases. The CDR3 covers 15 residues. V dropped 4 bases and J dropped 2; count of bases not matched to a gene: 9. Germline values: CDR1 GTSNPN, CDR2 SVGIG (reference sequence). CDR3 region: CAWTPWDRTTDTQYF. DNA of the CDR3: TGTGCCTGGACCCCATGGGACAGAACCACAGATACGCAGTATTTT. The full variable domain, completed using reference TRBV30 and TRBJ2-3, is SQTIHQWPATLVQPVGSPLSLECTVEGTSNPNLYWYRQAAGRGLQLLFYSVGIGQISSEVPQNLSASRPQDRQFILSSKKLLLSDSGFYLCAWTPWDRTTDTQYFGPGTRLTVL.

This clone has more than one count but fewer than ten. This sequence joins TRBV11-2 and TRBJ1-5; tentative D call: TRBD1 (5 bases). Germline V gene lookup returns CDR1 SGHAT and CDR2 FQNNGV. This CDR3 has 14 amino acids. With 1 base removed from V and 5 bases from J, the gap between germline ends came to 9 bases. DNA of the CDR3: TGTGCCAGCAGCTTAGCAGGGTTCGATCAGCCCCAGCATTTT. Protein: CASSLAGFDQPQHF.

This chain uses TRBV28 with TRBJ1-6, with 9 nucleotides matching TRBD1. Looked up from germline, CDR1 is MDHEN and CDR2 is SYDVKM. The ends lost 5 bases at V and 2 bases at J; junction bases unmatched: 10. The CDR3 is made up of 18 amino acids. This CDR3 reads CASSVDYRGRTYNSPLHF. CDR3 coding DNA: TGTGCCAGCAGTGTGGACTACAGGGGGCGCACCTATAATTCACCCCTCCACTTT.

CDR3 sequence: CASSLSGRGETQYF. The DNA for the CDR3 is TGTGCCAGCAGTTTATCGGGAAGAGGAGAGACCCAGTACTTC. This sequence joins TRBV28 and TRBJ2-5, with D tentatively TRBD2 (5 bases). CDR1 MDHEN and CDR2 SYDVKM come from the germline V gene. CDR3 length: 14 amino acids. Deletions cut 1 base from V and 4 bases from J, with 10 bases between.

This sequence joins TRBV15 and TRBJ2-7, with 10 bases that match TRBD1. This CDR3 comprises 17 residues. Unmatched junction bases numbered 12, after V lost 3 bases and J lost 4 bases. CDR1 LNHNV and CDR2 YYDKDF come from the germline V gene (reference sequence). For the CDR3, the DNA is TGTGCCACCAGCAGCAACCCCGGGGACAGGGGTCGGTACGAGCAGTACTTC. It is translated as CATSSNPGDRGRYEQYF.

This chain uses TRBV11-2 with TRBJ1-6; D remains unclear. CDR1 is SGHAT and CDR2 is FQNNGV in the germline V gene. V gave up 1 base and J gave up 7 bases, with 5 bases separating them. This CDR3 contains 13 residues. The CDR3 here is CASSLVANSPLHF. DNA of the CDR3: TGTGCCAGCAGCTTAGTAGCCAATTCACCCCTCCACTTT. Filled out from reference TRBV11-2 and TRBJ1-6, the complete variable domain reads EAGVAQSPRYKIIEKRQSVAFWCNPISGHATLYWYQQILGQGPKLLIQFQNNGVVDDSQLPKDRFSAERLKGVDSTLKIQPAKLEDSAVYLCASSLVANSPLHFGNGTRLTVT.

This chain links TRBV5-1 with TRBJ2-2, with 7 bases fitting TRBD2. Germline lookup yields CDR1 SGHRS and CDR2 YFSETQ. The length of the CDR3 is 14 residues. Trimming took 4 bases from V and 5 from J; bases not matched to a gene: 5. CDR3 DNA: TGCGCCAGCAGCCTTCCTAGCGGTACCGGGGAGCTGTTTTTT. Translated, it gives CASSLPSGTGELFF.

This clone was detected only a few times. The rearrangement links TRBV6-5 to TRBJ2-1; D unresolved. The germline V gene encodes CDR1 MNHEY and CDR2 SVGAGI. The CDR3 loop spans 13 amino acids. V lost 6 bases to trimming and J lost 5 bases, with 11 bases between them. The DNA for the CDR3 is TGTGCCAGCAGCCTATCTGAAAACAATGAGCAGTTCTTC. Translating gives CASSLSENNEQFF.

The chain has TRBV13 and TRBJ1-3, with D unclear. V lost 2 bases to trimming and J lost 1 base, with 9 bases between them. Germline loops: CDR1 PRHDT, CDR2 FYEKMQ (reference sequence). CDR3 size: 15 residues. This chain's CDR3 is CASSLWGVSGNTIYF. The DNA of the CDR3 is TGTGCCAGCAGCTTATGGGGAGTTTCTGGAAACACCATATATTTT.

This sequence joins TRBV6-5 and TRBJ1-2, with D tentatively TRBD1 (5 bases). V lost 8 bases and J 3 bases, leaving 19 bases between the germline ends. Germline V lookup: CDR1 MNHEY, CDR2 SVGAGI. The CDR3 is made up of 15 amino acids. CDR3 nucleotide sequence: TGTGCCAGCCATAACGACGACGGAGGGGACTATGGCTACACCTTC. Residues: CASHNDDGGDYGYTF.

The J gene is TRBJ2-3, the V gene TRBV6-5; tentatively, D is TRBD2 (5 bases). The CDR3 length is 13 residues. Germline V lookup: CDR1 MNHEY, CDR2 SVGAGI. The ends were cut back, 4 bases at V and 6 bases at J, with 11 bases in the middle. The CDR3 bases are TGTGCCAGCAGTTCCGGGATCACGGATACGCAGTATTTT. Translation: CASSSGITDTQYF.

J is TRBJ1-1 and V is TRBV2; unclear D gene. The CDR3 runs 14 residues. Germline CDR1 is SNHLY and CDR2 is FYNNEI. Deletions cut 7 bases from V and 0 bases from J, with 12 bases between. The CDR3 DNA is TGTGCCAGCACTGCTATACAGATGAACACTGAAGCTTTCTTT. Encoded protein: CASTAIQMNTEAFF.

Only one count was recorded for this clone. The chain joins TRBV28 to TRBJ1-6; 8 bases line up with TRBD1. CDR1 and CDR2 (germline): MDHEN, SYDVKM. The V segment lost 3 bases and the J segment 8 bases; nucleotides outside the gene matches: 6. The CDR3 is 15 residues long. CDR3 residues: CASSFEDRGDSPLHF. CDR3 DNA sequence: TGTGCCAGCAGTTTTGAAGACAGGGGAGATTCACCCCTCCACTTT.

This rearrangement joins TRBV3-1 (or the pseudogene TRBV3-2) to TRBJ2-1; 13 nucleotides match TRBD2. The CDR3 is 18 amino acids. After removal of 2 bases from V and 8 bases from J, the junction contained 12 bases not matched to a gene. The germline CDR1 and CDR2 sequences are LGHDT and YNNKEL (reference sequence). The CDR3 loop reads CASSQNILAGGPRDEQFF. The DNA for the CDR3 is TGTGCCAGCAGCCAAAACATACTAGCGGGAGGGCCGCGGGATGAGCAGTTCTTC.

This chain links TRBV7-9 with TRBJ2-7; 14 nucleotides match TRBD2. Germline V CDR1 and CDR2: SEHNR, FQNEAQ (reference sequence). This CDR3 is 17 amino acids long. Trimming took 2 bases from V and 1 from J; bases not matched to a gene: 4. In nucleotides, the CDR3 is TGTGCCAGCAGCTTAAGGACTAGCGGGAGGCCTTCCTACGAGCAGTACTTC. This translates into CASSLRTSGRPSYEQYF.

V and J are TRBV28 and TRBJ2-3, with D possibly being TRBD1 (5 bases). Germline CDR1 reads MDHEN; CDR2 reads SYDVKM. V was clipped by 4 bases and J by 0 bases, with 14 bases between them. The CDR3 is 16 residues long. The CDR3 coding sequence is TGTGCCAGCAGTTCGTCCTATGGGGCCAGCACAGATACGCAGTATTTT. Its protein is CASSSSYGASTDTQYF.

The gene calls are TRBV29-1 and TRBJ1-2, with 8 positions matching TRBD1. V was clipped by 2 bases and J by 4 bases; unmatched bases: 12. Germline CDR1 and CDR2: SQVTM and ANQGSEA. There are 16 residues in the CDR3. CDR3 nucleotides: TGCAGCGTTGAAATCGATGAGACAGGGGCCTTCTATGGCTACACCTTC. Translated, it gives CSVEIDETGAFYGYTF.

The chain joins TRBV7-9 to TRBJ2-5, with D possibly being TRBD2 (6 bases). Germline CDR1 reads SEHNR; CDR2 reads FQNEAQ (reference sequence). Trimming shortened V by 5 bases and J by 2 bases, and 12 bases separated the two germline ends. The CDR3 sequence is 14 residues long. Here the CDR3 DNA reads TGTGCCAGCAGCCCGGGGGTACCTCAAGAGACCCAGTACTTC. Translating it yields CASSPGVPQETQYF.

V usage is TRBV2 and J usage is TRBJ1-2; TRBD1 might be the D (6 bases). From germline, CDR1 is SNHLY and CDR2 FYNNEI. Trimming cost V 1 base and J 10 bases, with 10 bases left between them. This CDR3 has 12 amino acids. CDR3 coding DNA: TGTGCCAGCAGTGAAGGGACAGCTCACTACACCTTC. It is translated as CASSEGTAHYTF.

This chain joins TRBV28 and TRBJ2-7; a possible D gene is TRBD2 (6 bases). Germline V gives CDR1 MDHEN, CDR2 SYDVKM. V lost 6 bases and J 1 base, leaving 16 bases between the germline ends. The CDR3 extends over 15 amino acids. CDR3 amino acids: CASRNPGTASYEQYF. The CDR3 DNA reads as TGTGCCAGCAGGAATCCCGGGACTGCTTCCTACGAGCAGTACTTC. Full variable domain (rest looked up from reference TRBV28 and TRBJ2-7): DVKVTQSSRYLVKRTGEKVFLECVQDMDHENMFWYRQDPGLGLRLIYFSYDVKMKEKGDIPEGYSVSREKKERFSLILESASTNQTSMYLCASRNPGTASYEQYFGPGTRLTVT.

This chain uses TRBV6-5 with TRBJ2-1; 11 bases match TRBD2. The V segment lost 3 bases and the J segment 5 bases; nucleotides outside the gene matches: 0. The CDR3 runs 14 residues. The germline V gene has CDR1 MNHEY and CDR2 SVGAGI. The CDR3 nucleotides are TGTGCCAGCAGTTATAGCGGGGGGGACAATGAGCAGTTCTTC. This gives the protein CASSYSGGDNEQFF.

The chain recombines TRBV25-1 with TRBJ1-6; 9 nucleotides match TRBD1. Unmatched junction bases numbered 9, after V lost 5 bases and J lost 10 bases. CDR3 length equals 15 residues. Germline CDR1 MGHDK, CDR2 SYGVNS. CDR3 sequence: CASSPGTGWGSPLHF. CDR3 nucleotide sequence: TGTGCCAGCAGTCCCGGGACAGGGTGGGGCTCACCCCTCCACTTT.

The chain combines TRBV5-4 with TRBJ2-7; TRBD2 matches 9 bases. The CDR3 has 16 amino acids. Trimming cost V 4 bases and J 5 bases; bases outside gene matches: 13. The V gene's germline CDR1 is SGHNT and CDR2 YYREEE (reference sequence). CDR3 sequence: CASSPPRVAGAHEQYF. The CDR3 nucleotides read TGTGCCAGCAGCCCACCGAGGGTAGCGGGGGCCCACGAGCAGTACTTC.

This clone was recorded once. The J gene is TRBJ1-4, the V gene TRBV5-4, with D possibly being TRBD1 (6 bases). The V gene lost 0 bases and the J gene lost 7 bases, with 13 bases spanning the gap. The CDR3 covers 15 residues. Per germline, CDR1 SGHNT and CDR2 YYREEE (reference sequence). CDR3 protein: CASSLVGVGGEKLFF. The CDR3 DNA reads TGTGCCAGCAGCTTGGTAGGGGTAGGGGGTGAAAAACTGTTTTTT. Drawing the rest from reference TRBV5-4 and TRBJ1-4, the complete variable domain is ETGVTQSPTHLIKTRGQQVTLRCSSQSGHNTVSWYQQALGQGPQFIFQYYREEENGRGNFPPRFSGLQFPNYSSELNVNALELDDSALYLCASSLVGVGGEKLFFGSGTQLSVL.